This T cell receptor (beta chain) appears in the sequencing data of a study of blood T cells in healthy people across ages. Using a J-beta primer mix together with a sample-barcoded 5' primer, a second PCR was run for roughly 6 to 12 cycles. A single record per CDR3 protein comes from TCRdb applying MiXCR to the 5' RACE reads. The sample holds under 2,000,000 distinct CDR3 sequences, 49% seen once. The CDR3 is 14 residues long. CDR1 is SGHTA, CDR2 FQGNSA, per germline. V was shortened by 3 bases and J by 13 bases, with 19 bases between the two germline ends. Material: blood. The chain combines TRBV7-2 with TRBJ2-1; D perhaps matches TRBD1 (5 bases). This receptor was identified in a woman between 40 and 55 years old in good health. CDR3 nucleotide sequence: TGTGCCAGCAGCTTTCCCGGCAGGGCAGAGACCCAGTTCTTC. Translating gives CASSFPGRAETQFF.